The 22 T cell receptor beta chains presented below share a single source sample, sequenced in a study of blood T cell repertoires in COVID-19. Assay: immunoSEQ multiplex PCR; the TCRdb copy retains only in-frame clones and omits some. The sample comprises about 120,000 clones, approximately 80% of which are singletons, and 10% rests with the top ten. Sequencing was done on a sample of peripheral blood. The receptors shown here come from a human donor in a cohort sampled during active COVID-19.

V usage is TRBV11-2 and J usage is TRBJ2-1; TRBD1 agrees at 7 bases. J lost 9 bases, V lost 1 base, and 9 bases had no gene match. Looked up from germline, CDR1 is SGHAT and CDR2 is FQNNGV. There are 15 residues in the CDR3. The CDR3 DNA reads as TGTGCCAGCAGCTTAGGACCCACACGGACAGGTGAGCAGTTCTTC. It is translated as CASSLGPTRTGEQFF.

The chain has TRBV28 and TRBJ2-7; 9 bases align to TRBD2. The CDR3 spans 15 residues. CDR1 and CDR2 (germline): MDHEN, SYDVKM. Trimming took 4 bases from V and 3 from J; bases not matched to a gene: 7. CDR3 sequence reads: CASSSGTSPVYEQYF. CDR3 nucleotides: TGTGCCAGCAGTTCAGGGACTAGCCCTGTCTACGAGCAGTACTTC.

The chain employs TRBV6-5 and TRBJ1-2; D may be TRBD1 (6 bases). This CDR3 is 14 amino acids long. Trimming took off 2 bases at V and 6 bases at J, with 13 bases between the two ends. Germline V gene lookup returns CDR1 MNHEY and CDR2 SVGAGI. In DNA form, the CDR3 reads TGTGCCAGCAGTTACGACTTAGGGGGAGATGGCTACACCTTC. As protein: CASSYDLGGDGYTF.

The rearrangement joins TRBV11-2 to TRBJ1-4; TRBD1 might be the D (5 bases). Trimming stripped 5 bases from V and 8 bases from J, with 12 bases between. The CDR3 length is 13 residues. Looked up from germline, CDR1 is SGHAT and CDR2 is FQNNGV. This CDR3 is CASSRDYGEKLFF. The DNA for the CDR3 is TGTGCCAGCAGCCGGGACTATGGGGAAAAACTGTTTTTT.

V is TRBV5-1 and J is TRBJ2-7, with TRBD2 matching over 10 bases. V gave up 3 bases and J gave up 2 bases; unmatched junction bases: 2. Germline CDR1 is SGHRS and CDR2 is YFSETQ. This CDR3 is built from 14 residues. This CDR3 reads CASSWTSGTYEQYF. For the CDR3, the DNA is TGCGCCAGCAGCTGGACTAGCGGAACCTACGAGCAGTACTTC.

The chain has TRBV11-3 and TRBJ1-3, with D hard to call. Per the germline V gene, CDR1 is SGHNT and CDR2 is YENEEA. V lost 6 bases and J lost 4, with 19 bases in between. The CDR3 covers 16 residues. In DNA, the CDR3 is TGTGCCAGCAGTCCCGGCGGGATGCTTTCGGGAAACACCATATATTTT. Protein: CASSPGGMLSGNTIYF.

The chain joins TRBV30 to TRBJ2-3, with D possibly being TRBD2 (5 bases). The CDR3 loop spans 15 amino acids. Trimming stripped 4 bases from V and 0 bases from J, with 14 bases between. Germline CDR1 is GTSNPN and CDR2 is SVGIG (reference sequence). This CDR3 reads CAWTGLSSSTDTQYF. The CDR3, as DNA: TGTGCCTGGACCGGACTTTCCTCTAGCACAGATACGCAGTATTTT.

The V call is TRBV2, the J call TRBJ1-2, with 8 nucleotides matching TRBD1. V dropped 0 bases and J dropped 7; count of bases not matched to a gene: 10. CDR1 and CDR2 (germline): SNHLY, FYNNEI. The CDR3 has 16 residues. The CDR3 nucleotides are TGTGCCAGCAGTGAAGCGCTTCGGGACAGGCGGATTGGCTACACCTTC. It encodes CASSEALRDRRIGYTF.

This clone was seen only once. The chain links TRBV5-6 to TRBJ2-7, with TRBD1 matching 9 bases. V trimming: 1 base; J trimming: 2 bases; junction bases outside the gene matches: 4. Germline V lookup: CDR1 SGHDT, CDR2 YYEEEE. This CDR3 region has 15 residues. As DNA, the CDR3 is TGTGCCAGCAGCTTGACCGGGACAGGGACCTACGAGCAGTACTTC. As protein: CASSLTGTGTYEQYF.

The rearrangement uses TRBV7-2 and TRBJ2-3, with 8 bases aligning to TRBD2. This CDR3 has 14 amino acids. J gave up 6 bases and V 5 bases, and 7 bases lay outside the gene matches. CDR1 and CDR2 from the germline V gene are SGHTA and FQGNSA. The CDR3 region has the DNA TGTGCCAGCAGCCCTAGGACTAGCCGGGATACGCAGTATTTT. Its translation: CASSPRTSRDTQYF.

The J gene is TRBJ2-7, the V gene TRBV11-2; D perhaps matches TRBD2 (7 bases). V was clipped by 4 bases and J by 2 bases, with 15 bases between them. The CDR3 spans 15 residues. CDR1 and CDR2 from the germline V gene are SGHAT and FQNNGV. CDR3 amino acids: CASSSGGGGTYEQYF. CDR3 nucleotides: TGTGCCAGCAGCTCCGGGGGCGGGGGCACCTACGAGCAGTACTTC.

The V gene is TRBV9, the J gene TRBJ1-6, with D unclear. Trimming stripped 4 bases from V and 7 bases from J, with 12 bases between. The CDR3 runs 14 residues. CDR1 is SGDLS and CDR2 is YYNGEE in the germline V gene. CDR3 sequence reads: CASSPIPENSPLHF. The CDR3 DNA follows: TGTGCCAGCAGCCCAATCCCAGAAAATTCACCCCTCCACTTT.

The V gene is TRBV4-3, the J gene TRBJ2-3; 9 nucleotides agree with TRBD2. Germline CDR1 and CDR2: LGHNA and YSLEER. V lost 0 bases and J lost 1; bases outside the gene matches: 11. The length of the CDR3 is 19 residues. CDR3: CASSQDWIGGGAGTDTQYF. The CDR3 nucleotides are TGCGCCAGCAGCCAAGATTGGATCGGCGGGGGGGCCGGCACAGATACGCAGTATTTT.

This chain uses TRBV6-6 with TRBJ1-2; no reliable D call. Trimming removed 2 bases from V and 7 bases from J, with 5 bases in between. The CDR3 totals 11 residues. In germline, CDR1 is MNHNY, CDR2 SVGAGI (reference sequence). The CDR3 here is CASSYISGYTF. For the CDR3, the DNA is TGTGCCAGCAGTTACATTAGTGGCTACACCTTC.

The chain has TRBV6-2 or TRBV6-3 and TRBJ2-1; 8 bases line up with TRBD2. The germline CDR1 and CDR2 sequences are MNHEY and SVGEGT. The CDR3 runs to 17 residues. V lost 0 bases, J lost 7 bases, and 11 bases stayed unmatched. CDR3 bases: TGTGCCAGCAGTTACTCCTATCCAGCGGGGGCTCGGAATGAGCAGTTCTTC. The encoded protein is CASSYSYPAGARNEQFF.

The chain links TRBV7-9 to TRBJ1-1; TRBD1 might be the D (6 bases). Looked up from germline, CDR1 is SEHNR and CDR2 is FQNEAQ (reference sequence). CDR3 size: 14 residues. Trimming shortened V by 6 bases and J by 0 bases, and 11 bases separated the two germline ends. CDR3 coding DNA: TGTGCCAGCAGTTCTAACAGGGTGAACACTGAAGCTTTCTTT. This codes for CASSSNRVNTEAFF.

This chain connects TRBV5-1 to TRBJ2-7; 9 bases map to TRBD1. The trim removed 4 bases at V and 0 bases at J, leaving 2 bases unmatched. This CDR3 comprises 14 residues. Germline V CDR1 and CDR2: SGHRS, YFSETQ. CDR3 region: CASSGTGNSYEQYF. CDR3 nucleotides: TGCGCCAGCAGCGGGACAGGGAACTCCTACGAGCAGTACTTC.

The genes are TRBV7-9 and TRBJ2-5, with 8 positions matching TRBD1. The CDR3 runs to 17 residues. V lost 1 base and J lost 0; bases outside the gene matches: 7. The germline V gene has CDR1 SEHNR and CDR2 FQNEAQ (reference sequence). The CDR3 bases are TGTGCCAGCAGCTTAGGTTGGGCAGGGGGCTACCAAGAGACCCAGTACTTC. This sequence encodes CASSLGWAGGYQETQYF.

The CDR3 sequence: CASSPNRGPGNTIYF. DNA of the CDR3: TGTGCCAGCAGTCCCAACAGGGGGCCTGGAAACACCATATATTTT. V is TRBV6-5 and J is TRBJ1-3; 9 bases are a match to TRBD1. Germline CDR1 and CDR2: MNHEY and SVGAGI. The V segment lost 5 bases and the J segment 2 bases; nucleotides outside the gene matches: 4. The CDR3 runs to 15 residues.

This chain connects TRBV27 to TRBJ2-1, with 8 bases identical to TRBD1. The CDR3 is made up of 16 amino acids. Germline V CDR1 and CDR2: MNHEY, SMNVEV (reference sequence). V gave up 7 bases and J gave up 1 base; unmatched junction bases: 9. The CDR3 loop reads CASKARGQGSYNEQFF. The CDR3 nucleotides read TGTGCCAGCAAGGCCAGGGGGCAGGGATCCTACAATGAGCAGTTCTTC.

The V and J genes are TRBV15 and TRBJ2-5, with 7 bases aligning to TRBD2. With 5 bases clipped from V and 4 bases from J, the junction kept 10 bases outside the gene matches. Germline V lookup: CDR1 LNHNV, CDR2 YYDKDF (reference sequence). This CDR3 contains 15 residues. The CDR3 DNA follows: TGTGCCACCAGCTACGATCGGGGGGTGGCAGAGACCCAGTACTTC. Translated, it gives CATSYDRGVAETQYF.

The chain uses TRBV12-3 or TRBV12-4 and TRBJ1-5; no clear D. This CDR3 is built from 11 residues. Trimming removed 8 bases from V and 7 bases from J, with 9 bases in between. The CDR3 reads CASALGQPQHF. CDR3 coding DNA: TGTGCCAGCGCCCTCGGGCAGCCCCAGCATTTT.